The rows below give T cell receptor beta chains drawn from one sample of a study of cytomegalovirus exposure and HLA in healthy donors. Libraries were prepared by immunoSEQ multiplex PCR; TCRdb keeps only in-frame clonotypes and omits some of them. The sample holds about 130,000 clones, 80% seen once. Sequenced material: PBMCs. These receptor sequences come from a man aged 25-45 years in good health. The CDR3 runs from the conserved cysteine through the conserved F or W. The D gene is left open where the match is weak. Clone size appears in some rows only: once, few, many, or a class for an expanded clone.

>TRBD1|NA|TRBJ1-2|TRBV6-5
CASSFRRLNRGPYTF
TGTGCCAGCAGTTTCAGACGCCTAAACAGGGGTCCCTACACCTTC
>TRBD1|NA|TRBJ2-7|TRBV30
CAWSVGGRGPSNF
TGTGCCTGGAGTGTAGGCGGCAGGGGGCCATCTAACTTC
>TRBD1|NA|TRBJ2-1|TRBV7-2
CASSTGTGSWEQFF
TGTGCCAGCAGCACCGGGACAGGGTCTTGGGAGCAGTTCTTC
>TRBD1|NA|TRBJ2-7|TRBV5-1
CASSPDRGLSYEQYF
TGCGCCAGCAGCCCGGACAGGGGGCTCTCCTACGAGCAGTACTTC
>NA|once|TRBJ2-7|TRBV28
CASSPGVGSSYEQYF
TGTGCCAGCAGTCCCGGGGTGGGGAGCTCCTACGAGCAGTACTTC
>NA|NA|TRBJ2-2|TRBV6-5
CASRRRANTGELFF
TGTGCCAGCAGGCGCAGGGCAAACACCGGGGAGCTGTTTTTT
>TRBD2|NA|TRBJ2-7|TRBV5-1
CASSLEPSGGYEQYF
TGCGCCAGCAGCTTGGAGCCTAGCGGGGGCTACGAGCAGTACTTC
>NA|NA|TRBJ1-5|TRBV21-1
CASSKARVFGQLCQPQHF
TGTGCCAGCAGCAAAGCCCGAGTTTTTGGACAGTTATGTCAGCCCCAGCATTTT
>NA|NA|TRBJ2-7|TRBV11-3
CASSFGESYEQYF
TGTGCCAGCAGCTTCGGGGAGAGCTACGAGCAGTACTTC
>NA|NA|TRBJ1-5|TRBV30
CAWSARGGNQPQHF
TGTGCCTGGAGTGCCCGGGGGGGCAATCAGCCCCAGCATTTT
>TRBD2|NA|TRBJ2-3|TRBV7-3
CASSFPSGVTDTQYF
TGTGCCAGCAGCTTCCCTAGCGGGGTTACAGATACGCAGTATTTT
>NA|NA|TRBJ2-3|TRBV7-8
CASSPGIMADTQYF
TGTGCCAGCAGCCCGGGTATAATGGCAGATACGCAGTATTTT
>TRBD1|NA|TRBJ2-5|TRBV27
CASSPGQGTSGKTQYF
TGTGCCAGCAGCCCGGGACAGGGGACTTCCGGAAAGACCCAGTACTTC
>NA|few|TRBJ2-1|TRBV5-4
CASSLRDLQFF
TGTGCCAGCAGCTTACGGGACTTGCAGTTCTTC
>NA|NA|TRBJ1-3|TRBV7-6
CASSPDRGTGNTIYF
TGTGCCAGCAGCCCAGACAGAGGCACTGGAAACACCATATATTTT
>NA|few|TRBJ2-7|TRBV28
CASTLSGGSREQYF
TGTGCCAGCACCCTCAGCGGCGGGTCGCGGGAGCAGTACTTC
>NA|NA|TRBJ2-7|TRBV30
CAWSVGLGSEQYF
TGTGCCTGGAGTGTAGGTTTAGGGAGCGAGCAGTACTTC
>TRBD2|NA|TRBJ2-7|TRBV5-3
CARSRSGTSGRTVAIEQYF
TGTGCCAGAAGCCGATCCGGGACTAGCGGGAGAACGGTCGCTATCGAGCAGTACTTC
>TRBD1|NA|TRBJ1-2|TRBV5-1
CASSFDRGNYGYTF
TGCGCCAGCAGTTTTGACAGGGGGAACTATGGCTACACCTTC
>TRBD1|NA|TRBJ2-3|TRBV18
CASSPGQGIDTQYF
TGTGCCAGCTCACCTGGACAGGGGATTGATACGCAGTATTTT
>TRBD2|few|TRBJ2-1|TRBV27
CASSLKVVGGDEQFF
TGTGCCAGCAGTTTAAAGGTAGTCGGGGGGGATGAGCAGTTCTTC
>NA|NA|TRBJ2-3|TRBV10-2
CASSPRAAVTDTQYF
TGCGCCAGCAGCCCGAGGGCGGCGGTCACAGATACGCAGTATTTT
>NA|NA|TRBJ1-2|TRBV13
CASSLGVSGANYGYTF
TGTGCCAGCAGCTTAGGCGTCTCAGGGGCAAACTATGGCTACACCTTC
>NA|NA|TRBJ1-1|TRBV19
CASSTGANTEAFF
TGTGCCAGTAGTACAGGGGCGAACACTGAAGCTTTCTTT